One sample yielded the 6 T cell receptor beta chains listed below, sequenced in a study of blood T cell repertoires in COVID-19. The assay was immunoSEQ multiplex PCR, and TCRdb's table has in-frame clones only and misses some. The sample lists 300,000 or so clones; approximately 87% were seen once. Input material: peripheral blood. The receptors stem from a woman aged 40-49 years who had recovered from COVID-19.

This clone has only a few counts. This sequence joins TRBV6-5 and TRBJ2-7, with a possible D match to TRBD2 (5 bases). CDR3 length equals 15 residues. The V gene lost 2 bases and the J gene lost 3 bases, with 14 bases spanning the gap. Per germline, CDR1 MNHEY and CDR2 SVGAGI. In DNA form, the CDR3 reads TGTGCCAGCAGTTACGGTCCAATCGGGGACTACGAGCAGTACTTC. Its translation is CASSYGPIGDYEQYF.

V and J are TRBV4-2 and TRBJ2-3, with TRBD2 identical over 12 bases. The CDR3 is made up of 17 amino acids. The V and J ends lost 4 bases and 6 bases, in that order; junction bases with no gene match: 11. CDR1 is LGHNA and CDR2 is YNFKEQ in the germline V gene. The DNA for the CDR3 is TGTGCCAGCAGCCCTCGCCCTAGCGGGGGGGCCATGGATACGCAGTATTTT. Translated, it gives CASSPRPSGGAMDTQYF.

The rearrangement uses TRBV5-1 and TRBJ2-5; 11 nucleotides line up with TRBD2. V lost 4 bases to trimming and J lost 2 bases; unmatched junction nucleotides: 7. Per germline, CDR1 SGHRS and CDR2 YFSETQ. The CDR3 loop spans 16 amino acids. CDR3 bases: TGCGCCAGCAGCAGAACCGGGACTAGCGGACAAGAGACCCAGTACTTC. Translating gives CASSRTGTSGQETQYF.

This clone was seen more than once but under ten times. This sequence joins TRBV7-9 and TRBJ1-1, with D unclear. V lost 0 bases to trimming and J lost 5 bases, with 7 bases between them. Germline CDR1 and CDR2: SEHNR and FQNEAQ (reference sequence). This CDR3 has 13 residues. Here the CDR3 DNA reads TGTGCCAGCAGCTTAGCCCCGGTGACTGAAGCTTTCTTT. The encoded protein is CASSLAPVTEAFF. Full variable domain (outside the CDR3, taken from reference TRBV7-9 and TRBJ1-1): DTGVSQNPRHKITKRGQNVTFRCDPISEHNRLYWYRQTLGQGPEFLTYFQNEAQLEKSRLLSDRFSAERPKGSFSTLEIQRTEQGDSAMYLCASSLAPVTEAFFGQGTRLTVV.

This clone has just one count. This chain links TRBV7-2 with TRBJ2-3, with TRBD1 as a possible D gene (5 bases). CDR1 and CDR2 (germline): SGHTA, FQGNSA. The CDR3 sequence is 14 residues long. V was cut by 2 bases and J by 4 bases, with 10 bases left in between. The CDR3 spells CASSLLGQADTQYF. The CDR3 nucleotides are TGTGCCAGCAGCTTACTCGGACAAGCAGATACGCAGTATTTT.

The CDR3 DNA follows: TGTGCCAGCAGTGCGATTGCGGGAATCGGGGAGCTGTTTTTT. Its protein is CASSAIAGIGELFF. V is TRBV2 and J is TRBJ2-2; D may be TRBD2 (6 bases). This CDR3 comprises 14 residues. The germline gives CDR1 SNHLY, CDR2 FYNNEI. The V and J ends lost 4 bases and 7 bases respectively, with 13 bases between them.